The rows below give T cell receptor beta chains drawn from one sample of a study of cytomegalovirus exposure and HLA in healthy donors. TCRdb's table, derived via immunoSEQ multiplex PCR, lists solely in-frame clones and lacks some. The sample carries about 76,000 clones, roughly four fifths recorded once. Sequences were obtained from PBMCs. The receptors originated from a male donor in good health and CMV-seropositive. Each CDR3 is given with its conserved first and last residue. Each record gives: D gene, clone size, V gene, J gene, CDR3 length, CDR3 protein, CDR3 DNA. The D gene is left open where the match is weak. Clone size is stated in some rows and not others, as once, few, many or a class when expanded.

d_gene: .
abundance: once
v_gene: TRBV30
j_gene: TRBJ1-5
len: 13
CDR3aa: CAWSTYSNQPQHF
CDR3nt: TGTGCCTGGAGTACATATAGCAATCAGCCCCAGCATTTT

d_gene: .
abundance: .
v_gene: TRBV7-9
j_gene: TRBJ1-5
len: 17
CDR3aa: CASSFSGGPDSNQPQHF
CDR3nt: TGTGCCAGCAGCTTTAGTGGTGGGCCAGATTCCAATCAGCCCCAGCATTTT

d_gene: TRBD2
abundance: .
v_gene: TRBV7-9
j_gene: TRBJ2-1
len: 13
CDR3aa: CASSLGAGDEQFF
CDR3nt: TGTGCCAGCAGCTTAGGAGCGGGGGATGAGCAGTTCTTC

d_gene: .
abundance: .
v_gene: TRBV7-8
j_gene: TRBJ1-6
len: 15
CDR3aa: CASSPRAVGSSPLHF
CDR3nt: TGTGCCAGCAGCCCGCGGGCAGTGGGGAGTTCACCCCTCCACTTT

d_gene: .
abundance: .
v_gene: TRBV15
j_gene: TRBJ2-7
len: 16
CDR3aa: CATSRPEGESTYEQYF
CDR3nt: TGTGCCACCAGCAGACCTGAGGGGGAATCTACCTACGAGCAGTACTTC

d_gene: TRBD2
abundance: .
v_gene: TRBV11-2
j_gene: TRBJ2-1
len: 16
CDR3aa: CASSLDWAGGLNEQFF
CDR3nt: TGTGCCAGCAGCTTAGATTGGGCGGGGGGGCTCAATGAGCAGTTCTTC

d_gene: TRBD2
abundance: .
v_gene: TRBV6-6
j_gene: TRBJ2-3
len: 16
CDR3aa: CASRLAGGRGTDTQYF
CDR3nt: TGTGCCAGCAGACTAGCGGGGGGGCGGGGCACAGATACGCAGTATTTT

d_gene: .
abundance: .
v_gene: TRBV7-2
j_gene: TRBJ1-5
len: 17
CDR3aa: CASSLALGGVSNQPQHF
CDR3nt: TGTGCCAGCAGCTTAGCTTTGGGGGGGGTTAGCAATCAGCCCCAGCATTTT

d_gene: .
abundance: few
v_gene: TRBV5-1
j_gene: TRBJ2-5
len: 16
CDR3aa: CASSVRGLSAQETQYF
CDR3nt: TGCGCCAGCAGCGTACGGGGACTTAGCGCGCAAGAGACCCAGTACTTC

d_gene: TRBD2
abundance: .
v_gene: TRBV19
j_gene: TRBJ2-7
len: 17
CDR3aa: CASSLEGGTSGYYEQYF
CDR3nt: TGTGCCAGTAGTCTCGAAGGGGGGACTAGCGGATACTACGAGCAGTACTTC

d_gene: TRBD2
abundance: .
v_gene: TRBV6-1
j_gene: TRBJ2-7
len: 14
CDR3aa: CASSHRGSGDEQYF
CDR3nt: TGTGCCAGCAGCCACCGGGGTAGCGGGGACGAGCAGTACTTC

d_gene: .
abundance: .
v_gene: TRBV7-9
j_gene: TRBJ2-5
len: 14
CDR3aa: CASSARGYQETQYF
CDR3nt: TGTGCCAGCAGCGCTAGAGGGTACCAAGAGACCCAGTACTTC

d_gene: .
abundance: .
v_gene: TRBV7-3
j_gene: TRBJ2-2
len: 15
CDR3aa: CASSSSDTFTGELFF
CDR3nt: TGTGCCAGCAGCTCCTCGGACACGTTCACCGGGGAGCTGTTTTTT

d_gene: .
abundance: .
v_gene: TRBV15
j_gene: TRBJ1-4
len: 16
CDR3aa: CATSRDLGGTNEKLFF
CDR3nt: TGTGCCACCAGCAGAGATCTCGGGGGGACGAATGAAAAACTGTTTTTT

d_gene: TRBD1
abundance: few
v_gene: TRBV7-9
j_gene: TRBJ1-1
len: 17
CDR3aa: CASSLVRTGTLNTEAFF
CDR3nt: TGTGCCAGCAGCCTAGTAAGGACAGGGACTTTGAACACTGAAGCTTTCTTT

d_gene: TRBD2
abundance: .
v_gene: TRBV5-1
j_gene: TRBJ2-3
len: 16
CDR3aa: CASGELAGSSTDTQYF
CDR3nt: TGCGCCAGCGGGGAGCTAGCGGGTTCTAGCACAGATACGCAGTATTTT

d_gene: .
abundance: few
v_gene: TRBV25-1
j_gene: TRBJ2-7
len: 15
CDR3aa: CASKRRKGLSYEQYF
CDR3nt: TGTGCCAGCAAGAGGAGGAAGGGTCTTTCCTACGAGCAGTACTTC

d_gene: TRBD1
abundance: .
v_gene: TRBV7-2
j_gene: TRBJ1-6
len: 16
CDR3aa: CASSLDRGGGSSPLHF
CDR3nt: TGTGCCAGCAGTCTCGACAGGGGTGGAGGGAGCTCACCCCTCCACTTT

d_gene: .
abundance: .
v_gene: TRBV23-1
j_gene: TRBJ2-1
len: 22
CDR3aa: CASSRRFGQGQSPILDDNEQFF
CDR3nt: TGCGCCAGCAGTCGACGTTTTGGGCAGGGACAATCCCCAATCTTGGATGACAATGAGCAGTTCTTC

d_gene: .
abundance: few
v_gene: TRBV11-3
j_gene: TRBJ2-1
len: 15
CDR3aa: CASSLGPVSYNEQFF
CDR3nt: TGTGCCAGCAGCTTAGGGCCAGTTTCCTACAATGAGCAGTTCTTC

d_gene: .
abundance: .
v_gene: TRBV29-1
j_gene: TRBJ2-1
len: 16
CDR3aa: CSVEDLGLSIYNEQFF
CDR3nt: TGCAGCGTTGAAGATCTAGGACTCTCTATCTACAATGAGCAGTTCTTC

d_gene: TRBD2
abundance: .
v_gene: TRBV7-3
j_gene: TRBJ2-3
len: 16
CDR3aa: CASSLNARGNTDTQYF
CDR3nt: TGTGCCAGCAGCTTAAATGCGCGGGGGAACACAGATACGCAGTATTTT

d_gene: TRBD2
abundance: .
v_gene: TRBV6-5
j_gene: TRBJ2-1
len: 13
CDR3aa: CASSGSPGGEQFF
CDR3nt: TGTGCCAGCAGTGGCTCTCCGGGAGGTGAGCAGTTCTTC

d_gene: TRBD2
abundance: .
v_gene: TRBV4-2
j_gene: TRBJ2-1
len: 16
CDR3aa: CASSDPLAGGKNEQFF
CDR3nt: TGTGCCAGCAGCGACCCCCTAGCGGGAGGGAAAAATGAGCAGTTCTTC

d_gene: TRBD2
abundance: few
v_gene: TRBV7-9
j_gene: TRBJ2-7
len: 17
CDR3aa: CASSLTLGTMIRGEQYF
CDR3nt: TGTGCCAGCAGCTTAACGCTCGGGACTATGATACGAGGGGAGCAGTACTTC

d_gene: TRBD2
abundance: .
v_gene: TRBV11-3
j_gene: TRBJ2-1
len: 13
CDR3aa: CASSLTSAGEQFF
CDR3nt: TGTGCCAGCAGCTTAACTAGCGCGGGTGAGCAGTTCTTC

d_gene: TRBD1
abundance: once
v_gene: TRBV14
j_gene: TRBJ1-1
len: 16
CDR3aa: CASSQVTGTFWTEAFF
CDR3nt: TGTGCCAGCAGCCAGGTGACAGGGACGTTTTGGACTGAAGCTTTCTTT

d_gene: .
abundance: .
v_gene: TRBV28
j_gene: TRBJ1-5
len: 16
CDR3aa: CASSYGTARVPSPQHF
CDR3nt: TGTGCCAGCAGTTACGGAACAGCAAGAGTTCCGTCGCCCCAGCATTTT

d_gene: TRBD2
abundance: few
v_gene: TRBV30
j_gene: TRBJ2-2
len: 17
CDR3aa: CAWSPAGVVSGSGELFF
CDR3nt: TGTGCCTGGAGCCCTGCGGGGGTTGTTAGTGGTTCCGGGGAGCTGTTTTTT

d_gene: .
abundance: few
v_gene: TRBV29-1
j_gene: TRBJ2-1
len: 14
CDR3aa: CSGASGTSYNEQFF
CDR3nt: TGCAGCGGTGCGTCGGGTACCTCCTACAATGAGCAGTTCTTC

d_gene: TRBD1
abundance: .
v_gene: TRBV7-9
j_gene: TRBJ2-5
len: 15
CDR3aa: CSSSLTGVGQETQYF
CDR3nt: TGTTCCAGCAGCTTAACAGGGGTAGGGCAAGAGACCCAGTACTTC

d_gene: .
abundance: once
v_gene: TRBV27
j_gene: TRBJ1-2
len: 13
CDR3aa: CASSLGGASGYTF
CDR3nt: TGTGCCAGCAGTTTAGGAGGGGCCTCCGGCTACACCTTC

d_gene: TRBD1
abundance: .
v_gene: TRBV18
j_gene: TRBJ2-5
len: 16
CDR3aa: CASSPTGTGDPETQYF
CDR3nt: TGTGCCAGCTCACCAACCGGGACAGGGGATCCAGAGACCCAGTACTTC

d_gene: .
abundance: few
v_gene: TRBV6-6
j_gene: TRBJ1-5
len: 13
CDR3aa: CASRRDSNQPQHF
CDR3nt: TGTGCCAGCCGCAGGGATAGCAATCAGCCCCAGCATTTT

d_gene: TRBD1
abundance: .
v_gene: TRBV2
j_gene: TRBJ1-3
len: 15
CDR3aa: CASSEGDRAGNTIYF
CDR3nt: TGTGCCAGCAGTGAGGGGGACAGGGCTGGAAACACCATATATTTT

d_gene: TRBD1
abundance: .
v_gene: TRBV18
j_gene: TRBJ2-1
len: 18
CDR3aa: CASSPRLAGGSDYNEQFF
CDR3nt: TGTGCCAGCTCACCGCGTTTGGCAGGGGGTAGCGACTACAATGAGCAGTTCTTC

d_gene: .
abundance: few
v_gene: TRBV19
j_gene: TRBJ1-4
len: 17
CDR3aa: CASSIDETTATNEKLFF
CDR3nt: TGTGCCAGTAGTATAGATGAGACAACCGCAACTAATGAAAAACTGTTTTTT

d_gene: TRBD1
abundance: .
v_gene: TRBV7-3
j_gene: TRBJ2-7
len: 14
CDR3aa: CASNRDRGAYEQYF
CDR3nt: TGTGCCAGCAACCGAGACAGGGGGGCTTACGAGCAGTACTTC

d_gene: TRBD1
abundance: .
v_gene: TRBV30
j_gene: TRBJ1-3
len: 14
CDR3aa: CAWDQGAEGNTIYF
CDR3nt: TGTGCCTGGGATCAGGGGGCAGAGGGAAACACCATATATTTT

d_gene: TRBD1
abundance: .
v_gene: TRBV5-1
j_gene: TRBJ2-7
len: 15
CDR3aa: CASSLEAGGFYEQYF
CDR3nt: TGCGCCAGCAGCTTGGAGGCAGGGGGATTTTACGAGCAGTACTTC

d_gene: TRBD1
abundance: .
v_gene: TRBV7-9
j_gene: TRBJ2-7
len: 14
CDR3aa: CASSSSDRGLEQYF
CDR3nt: TGTGCCAGCAGCTCCTCTGACAGGGGGCTCGAGCAGTACTTC

d_gene: .
abundance: .
v_gene: TRBV2
j_gene: TRBJ2-6
len: 17
CDR3aa: CASGLSYGGSGANVLTF
CDR3nt: TGTGCCAGCGGCCTGTCGTATGGTGGCTCTGGGGCCAACGTCCTGACTTTC

d_gene: .
abundance: .
v_gene: TRBV12-5
j_gene: TRBJ2-3
len: 12
CDR3aa: CASDTGADTQYF
CDR3nt: TGTGCTAGTGACACGGGGGCAGATACGCAGTATTTT

d_gene: TRBD1
abundance: .
v_gene: TRBV30
j_gene: TRBJ1-6
len: 13
CDR3aa: CAWSDRANSPLHF
CDR3nt: TGTGCCTGGAGCGACAGGGCAAATTCACCCCTCCACTTT